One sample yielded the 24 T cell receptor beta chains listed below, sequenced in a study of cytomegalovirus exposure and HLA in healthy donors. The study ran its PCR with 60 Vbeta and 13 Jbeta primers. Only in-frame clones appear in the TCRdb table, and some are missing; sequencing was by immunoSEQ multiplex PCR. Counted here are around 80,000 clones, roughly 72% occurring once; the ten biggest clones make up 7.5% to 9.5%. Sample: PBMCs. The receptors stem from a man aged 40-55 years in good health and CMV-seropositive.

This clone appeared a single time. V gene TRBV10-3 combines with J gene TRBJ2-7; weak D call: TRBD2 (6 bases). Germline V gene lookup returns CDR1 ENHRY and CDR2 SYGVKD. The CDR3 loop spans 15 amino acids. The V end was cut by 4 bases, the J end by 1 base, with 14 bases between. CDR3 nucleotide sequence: TGTGCCATCAGTGGGTTGCGGGACCTGTCCTACGAGCAGTACTTC. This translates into CAISGLRDLSYEQYF.

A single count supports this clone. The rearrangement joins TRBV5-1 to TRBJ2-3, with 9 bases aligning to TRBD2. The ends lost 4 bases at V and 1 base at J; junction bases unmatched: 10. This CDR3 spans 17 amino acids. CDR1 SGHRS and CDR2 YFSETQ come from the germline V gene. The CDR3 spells CASSTSGRTSGTDTQYF. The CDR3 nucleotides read TGCGCCAGCAGCACGTCAGGCCGGACTAGCGGCACAGATACGCAGTATTTT.

The CDR3 DNA sequence: TGTGCCAGCAGTTCGACGGGTGATCAGCCCCAGCATTTT. It is translated as CASSSTGDQPQHF. The chain combines TRBV6-4 with TRBJ1-5, with D hard to call. Germline-derived CDR1 and CDR2 are MRHNA and SNTAGT. Trimming took 5 bases from V and 5 from J, leaving 10 bases between them. The CDR3 totals 13 residues.

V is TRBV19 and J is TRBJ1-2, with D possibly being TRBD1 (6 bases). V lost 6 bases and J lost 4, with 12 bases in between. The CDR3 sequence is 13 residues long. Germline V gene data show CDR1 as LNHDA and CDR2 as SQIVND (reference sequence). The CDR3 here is CASRLDSFYGYTF. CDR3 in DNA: TGTGCCAGTAGGCTGGACAGTTTCTATGGCTACACCTTC.

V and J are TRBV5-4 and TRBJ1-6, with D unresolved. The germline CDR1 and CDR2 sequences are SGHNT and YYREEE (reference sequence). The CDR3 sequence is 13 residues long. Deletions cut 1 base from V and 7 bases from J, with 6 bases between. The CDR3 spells CASSLPGNSPLHF. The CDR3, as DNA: TGTGCCAGCAGCTTGCCAGGAAATTCACCCCTCCACTTT.

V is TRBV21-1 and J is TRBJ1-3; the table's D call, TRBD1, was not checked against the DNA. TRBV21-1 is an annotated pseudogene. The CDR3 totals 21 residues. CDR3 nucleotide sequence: TGTGCCAGCAGCCTCCCTCCGGGACAGGGGGGGAAATCAAGCTCTGGAAACACCATATATTTT. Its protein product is CASSLPPGQGGKSSSGNTIYF.

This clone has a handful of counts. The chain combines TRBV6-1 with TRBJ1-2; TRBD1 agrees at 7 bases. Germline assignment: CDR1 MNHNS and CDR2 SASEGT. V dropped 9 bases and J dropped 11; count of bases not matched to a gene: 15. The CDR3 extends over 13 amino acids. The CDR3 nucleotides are TGTGCCAGGGGGACAGATCCCAAGTTGGGATACACCTTC. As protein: CARGTDPKLGYTF.

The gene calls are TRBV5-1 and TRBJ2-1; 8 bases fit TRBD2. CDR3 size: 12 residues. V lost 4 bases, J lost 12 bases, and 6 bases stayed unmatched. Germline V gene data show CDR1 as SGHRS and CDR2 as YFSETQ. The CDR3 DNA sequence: TGCGCCAGCAGCCCGGGGGGGCCGGGGCAGTTCTTC. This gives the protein CASSPGGPGQFF.

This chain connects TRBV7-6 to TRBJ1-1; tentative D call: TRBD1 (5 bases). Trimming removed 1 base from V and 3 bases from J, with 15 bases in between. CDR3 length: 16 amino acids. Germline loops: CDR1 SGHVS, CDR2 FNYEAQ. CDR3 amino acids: CASSLGGHRTYTEAFF. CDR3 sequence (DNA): TGTGCCAGCAGCTTAGGTGGACACAGAACCTACACTGAAGCTTTCTTT. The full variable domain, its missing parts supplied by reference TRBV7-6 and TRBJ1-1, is GAGVSQSPRYKVTKRGQDVALRCDPISGHVSLYWYRQALGQGPEFLTYFNYEAQQDKSGLPNDRFSAERPEGSISTLTIQRTEQRDSAMYRCASSLGGHRTYTEAFFGQGTRLTVV.

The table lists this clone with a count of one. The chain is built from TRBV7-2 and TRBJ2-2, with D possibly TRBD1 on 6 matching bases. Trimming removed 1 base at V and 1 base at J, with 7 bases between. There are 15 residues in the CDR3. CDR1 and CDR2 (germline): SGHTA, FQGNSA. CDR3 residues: CASSLEGQNTGELFF. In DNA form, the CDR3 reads TGTGCCAGCAGCTTAGAGGGACAGAACACCGGGGAGCTGTTTTTT.

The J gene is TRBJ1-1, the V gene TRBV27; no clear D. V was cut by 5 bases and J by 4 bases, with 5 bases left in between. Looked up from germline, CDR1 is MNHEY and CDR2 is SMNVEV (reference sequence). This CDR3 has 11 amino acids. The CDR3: CASSTSTEAFF. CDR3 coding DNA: TGTGCCAGCAGTACCAGCACTGAAGCTTTCTTT.

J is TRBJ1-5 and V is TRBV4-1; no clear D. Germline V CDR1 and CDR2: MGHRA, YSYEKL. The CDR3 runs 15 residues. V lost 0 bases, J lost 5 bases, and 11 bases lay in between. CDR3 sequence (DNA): TGCGCCAGCAGCCAAGATTGGGAGGGCTATCAGCCCCAGCATTTT. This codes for CASSQDWEGYQPQHF.

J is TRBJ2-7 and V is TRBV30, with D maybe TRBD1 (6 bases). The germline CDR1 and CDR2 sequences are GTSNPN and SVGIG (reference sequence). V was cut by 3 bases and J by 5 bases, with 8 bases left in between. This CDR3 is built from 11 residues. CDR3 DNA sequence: TGTGCCTGGAGCCAGGGGAACGAGCAGTACTTC. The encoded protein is CAWSQGNEQYF.

The CDR3 coding sequence is TGTGCCAGTAGTCCAGCCAGAGGGTCTGGCTACACCTTC. It is translated as CASSPARGSGYTF. The rearrangement joins TRBV19 to TRBJ1-2; D gene ambiguous. Germline CDR1 reads LNHDA; CDR2 reads SQIVND (reference sequence). CDR3 length equals 13 residues. V lost 5 bases, J lost 7 bases, and 14 bases lay in between.

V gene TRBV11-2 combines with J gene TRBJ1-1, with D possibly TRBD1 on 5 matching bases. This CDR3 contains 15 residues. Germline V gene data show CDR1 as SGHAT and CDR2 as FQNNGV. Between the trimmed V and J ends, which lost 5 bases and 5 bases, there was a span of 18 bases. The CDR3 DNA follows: TGTGCCAGCAGCGGACAAAGAATCAGGGATACTGAAGCTTTCTTT. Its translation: CASSGQRIRDTEAFF.

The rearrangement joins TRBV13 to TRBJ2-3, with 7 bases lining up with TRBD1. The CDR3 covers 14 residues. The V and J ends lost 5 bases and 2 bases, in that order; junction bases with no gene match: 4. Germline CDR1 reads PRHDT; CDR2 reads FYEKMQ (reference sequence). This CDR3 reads CASSPGQITDTQYF. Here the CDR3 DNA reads TGTGCCAGCAGCCCGGGACAGATCACAGATACGCAGTATTTT.

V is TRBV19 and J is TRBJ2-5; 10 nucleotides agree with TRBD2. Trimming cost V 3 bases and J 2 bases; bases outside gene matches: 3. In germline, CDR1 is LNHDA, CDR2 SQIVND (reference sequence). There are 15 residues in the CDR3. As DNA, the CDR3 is TGTGCCAGTAGTATCACTAGCGGGACGCAAGAGACCCAGTACTTC. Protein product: CASSITSGTQETQYF.

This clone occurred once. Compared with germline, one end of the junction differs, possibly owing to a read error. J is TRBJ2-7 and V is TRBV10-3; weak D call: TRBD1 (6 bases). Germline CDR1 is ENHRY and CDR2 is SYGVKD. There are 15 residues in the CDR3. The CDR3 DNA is TGTGCCATCAGTGAGTCAGATAGGGGGTTCGGGGAGCAGTATTTC. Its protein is CAISESDRGFGEQYF.

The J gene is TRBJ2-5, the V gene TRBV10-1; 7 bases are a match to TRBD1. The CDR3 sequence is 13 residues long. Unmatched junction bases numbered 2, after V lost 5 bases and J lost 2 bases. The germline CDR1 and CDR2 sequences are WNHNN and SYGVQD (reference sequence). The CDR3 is CASSTTGQETQYF. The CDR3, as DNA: TGCGCCAGCAGTACGACAGGGCAAGAGACCCAGTACTTC.

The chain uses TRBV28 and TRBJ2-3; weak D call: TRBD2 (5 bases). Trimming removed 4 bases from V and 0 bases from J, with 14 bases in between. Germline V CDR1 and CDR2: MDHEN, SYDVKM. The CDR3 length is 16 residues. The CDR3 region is CASSSRGSASTDTQYF. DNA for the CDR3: TGTGCCAGCAGTTCCCGGGGTAGCGCAAGCACAGATACGCAGTATTTT. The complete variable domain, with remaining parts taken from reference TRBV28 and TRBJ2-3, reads DVKVTQSSRYLVKRTGEKVFLECVQDMDHENMFWYRQDPGLGLRLIYFSYDVKMKEKGDIPEGYSVSREKKERFSLILESASTNQTSMYLCASSSRGSASTDTQYFGPGTRLTVL.

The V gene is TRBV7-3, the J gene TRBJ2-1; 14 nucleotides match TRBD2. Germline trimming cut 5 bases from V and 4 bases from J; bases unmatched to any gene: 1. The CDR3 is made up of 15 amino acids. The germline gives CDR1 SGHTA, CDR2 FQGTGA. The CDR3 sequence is CASSGTSGSYNEQFF. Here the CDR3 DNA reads TGTGCCAGCAGCGGGACTAGCGGGAGTTACAATGAGCAGTTCTTC.

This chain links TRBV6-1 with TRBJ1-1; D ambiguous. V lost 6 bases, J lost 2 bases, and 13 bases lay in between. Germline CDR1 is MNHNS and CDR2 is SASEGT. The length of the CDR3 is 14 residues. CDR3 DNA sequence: TGTGCCAGCAGCCCACTCACCGTAAACACTGAAGCTTTCTTT. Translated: CASSPLTVNTEAFF.

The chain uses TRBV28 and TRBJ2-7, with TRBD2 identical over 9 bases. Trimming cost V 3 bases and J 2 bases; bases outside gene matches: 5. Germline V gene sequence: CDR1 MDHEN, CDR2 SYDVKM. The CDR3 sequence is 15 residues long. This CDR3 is CASSLSLAGTYEQYF. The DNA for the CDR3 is TGTGCCAGCAGTTTGAGTCTAGCGGGGACCTACGAGCAGTACTTC.

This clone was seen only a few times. The CDR3 protein is CASSLLEGGTQYF. CDR3 nucleotides: TGTGCCAGCAGTTTATTGGAGGGAGGCACGCAGTATTTT. The chain uses TRBV28 and TRBJ2-3; a weak D match, TRBD2 (6 bases). CDR1 MDHEN and CDR2 SYDVKM come from the germline V gene. The V and J ends lost 1 base and 9 bases respectively, with 11 bases between them. CDR3 length: 13 residues.